This T cell receptor (beta chain) originates from a study of T cell responses to AZD1222 COVID-19 vaccine. The protocol was immunoSEQ multiplex PCR, while the TCRdb copy is restricted to in-frame clones and leaves out a portion. There are about 96,000 clones in the sample; 90% occur only once, and roughly 25% lies in the top ten. The V end was cut by 2 bases, the J end by 2 bases, with 9 bases between. The CDR3 has 14 residues. Germline V gene sequence: CDR1 MDHEN, CDR2 SYDVKM. The sample was peripheral blood, taken on day 0 of AZD1222 vaccination. This receptor was obtained from an adult in good health. The chain carries TRBV28 and TRBJ1-2; D is undetermined. The CDR3 sequence is CASSLRAANYGYTF. The CDR3 DNA follows: TGTGCCAGCAGTTTACGGGCAGCCAACTATGGCTACACCTTC.